This T cell receptor (beta chain) was captured in a study of cytomegalovirus exposure and HLA in healthy donors. CDR1 is SGHAT, CDR2 FQNNGV, per germline. This CDR3 has 17 residues. Deletions cut 0 bases from V and 0 bases from J, with 15 bases between. On this clone itself: Antigen specificity is unknown.

Study outcomes and limitations: The classifier reportedly diagnosed cytomegalovirus status with high sensitivity and specificity. Rare TCR sequences predominated, though certain public TCRs were found in many donors. 164 TCR beta chains were listed as cytomegalovirus-associated.

The protocol was immunoSEQ multiplex PCR, while the TCRdb copy is restricted to in-frame clones and leaves out a portion. The table has about 280,000 clones, roughly 90% seen once. The clonotype originates from a woman younger than 35 in good health and CMV-seronegative. The J gene is TRBJ2-7, the V gene TRBV11-2; D is perhaps TRBD1 (5 bases). The specimen was PBMCs. The CDR3 DNA is TGTGCCAGCAGCTTAGACCAACCGGACACCTACTCCTACGAGCAGTACTTC. Residues: CASSLDQPDTYSYEQYF.